This T cell receptor beta chain was retrieved from a study of cytomegalovirus exposure and HLA in healthy donors. Study-level results: TCR beta chain V- and J-gene trimming was linked, in a later analysis, to a missense variant in DCLRE1C. Most subjects' HLA-A and HLA-B alleles were reportedly predicted from TCR beta sequences.

V dropped 5 bases and J dropped 7; count of bases not matched to a gene: 10. The CDR3 spans 15 residues. Germline CDR1 reads SGHAT; CDR2 reads FQDESV (reference sequence). Each donor was nominally healthy when sampled (though unrecorded immune exposures were likely). Of note for this clone: Its antigen remains unidentified.

The PCR had 60 Vbeta and 13 Jbeta primers. The table came from immunoSEQ multiplex PCR; TCRdb's copy has only in-frame clones and leaves some out. This table has 120,000 or so clones, 55% to 75% appearing once. Sequenced material: PBMCs. This sequence originates from a man younger than 40 in good health and CMV-seronegative. V usage is TRBV11-1 and J usage is TRBJ2-7; 11 bases align to TRBD1. The CDR3 nucleotides are TGTGCCAGCAGCCCGCCGGGACAGGGGGAAAGGGAGCAGTACTTC. Its protein is CASSPPGQGEREQYF.